The clone carrying this T cell receptor beta chain appeared a single time. The antigen is undetermined. The data originate from a study of cytomegalovirus exposure and HLA in healthy donors. Study-wide findings and caveats: CMV serostatus was the only immune exposure information that was available.

PCR involved 60 Vbeta and 13 Jbeta primers. Repertoires were generated with immunoSEQ multiplex PCR, while TCRdb's copy carries only in-frame clones and drops some. Of roughly 120,000 clones in the sample, roughly 74% are singletons; the top ten hold roughly 3.5%. CDR3 length: 15 amino acids. Trimming cost V 5 bases and J 2 bases, with 16 bases left between them. Germline values: CDR1 SGHTA, CDR2 FQGNSA. The receptor was derived from a middle-aged man in good health and CMV-seronegative. The sample was PBMCs. J is TRBJ2-7 and V is TRBV7-2, with D possibly TRBD2 on 6 matching bases. The CDR3 loop reads CASSLGRGQTYEQYF. For the CDR3, the DNA is TGTGCCAGCAGCCTAGGGCGGGGCCAAACCTACGAGCAGTACTTC.